The clone carrying this T cell receptor (beta chain) appeared many times. The antigen is unknown. In TCRdb, the 5' RACE reads were re-called with MiXCR into one record per CDR3 protein. The table shows 800,000 to 900,000 distinct CDR3 sequences, with about 10% occurring only once. Trimming removed 7 bases from V and 4 bases from J, with 10 bases in between. The CDR3 is 11 residues long. Germline V gene sequence: CDR1 SQVTM, CDR2 ANQGSEA. The data originate from a study of CD8 T cells in ankylosing spondylitis. Study-wide results and caveats: Ankylosing spondylitis blood seemed to carry a telltale TCR beta motif made of several highly homologous variants. In synovial fluid and blood from reactive arthritis, some motif variants were previously reported.

The sample taken for sequencing was blood, either unsorted or a sorted T cell fraction (not recorded which). The chain is built from TRBV29-1 and TRBJ1-1; D gene uncertain. The sequence came from a male donor with ankylosing spondylitis. The CDR3: CSASSGTEAFF. The CDR3 DNA follows: TGCAGCGCAAGCTCCGGCACTGAAGCTTTCTTT.